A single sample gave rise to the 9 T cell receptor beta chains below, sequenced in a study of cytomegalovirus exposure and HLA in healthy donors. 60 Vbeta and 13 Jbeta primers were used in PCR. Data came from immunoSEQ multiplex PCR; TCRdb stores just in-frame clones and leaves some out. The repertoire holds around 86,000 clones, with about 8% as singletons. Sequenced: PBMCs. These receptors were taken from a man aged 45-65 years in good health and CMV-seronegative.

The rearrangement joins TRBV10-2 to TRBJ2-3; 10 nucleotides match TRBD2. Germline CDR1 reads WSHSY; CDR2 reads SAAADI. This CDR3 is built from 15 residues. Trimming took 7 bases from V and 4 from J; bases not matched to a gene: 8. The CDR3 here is CASKQAGGLSDTQYF. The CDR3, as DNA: TGCGCCAGCAAACAAGCGGGGGGGCTCTCAGATACGCAGTATTTT.

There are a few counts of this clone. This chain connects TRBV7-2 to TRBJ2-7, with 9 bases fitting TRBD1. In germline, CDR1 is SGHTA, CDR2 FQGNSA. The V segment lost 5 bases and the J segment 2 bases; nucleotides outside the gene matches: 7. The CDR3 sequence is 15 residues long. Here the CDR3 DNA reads TGTGCCAGCAGCCCCTGGACAGGGGAGGCCTACGAGCAGTACTTC. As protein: CASSPWTGEAYEQYF.

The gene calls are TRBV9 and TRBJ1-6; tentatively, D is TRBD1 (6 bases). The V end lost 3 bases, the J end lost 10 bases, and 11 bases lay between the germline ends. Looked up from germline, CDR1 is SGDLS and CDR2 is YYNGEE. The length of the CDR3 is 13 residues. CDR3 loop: CASSDYRASPLHF. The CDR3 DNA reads TGTGCCAGCAGCGATTACAGGGCATCACCCCTCCACTTT.

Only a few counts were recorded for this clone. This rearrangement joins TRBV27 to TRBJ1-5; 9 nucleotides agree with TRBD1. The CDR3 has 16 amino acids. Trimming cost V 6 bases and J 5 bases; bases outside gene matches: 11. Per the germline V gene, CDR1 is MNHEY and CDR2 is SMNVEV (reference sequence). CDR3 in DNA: TGTGCCAGCAGGCCCCACCGGGACAGGGACTATCAGCCCCAGCATTTT. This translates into CASRPHRDRDYQPQHF.

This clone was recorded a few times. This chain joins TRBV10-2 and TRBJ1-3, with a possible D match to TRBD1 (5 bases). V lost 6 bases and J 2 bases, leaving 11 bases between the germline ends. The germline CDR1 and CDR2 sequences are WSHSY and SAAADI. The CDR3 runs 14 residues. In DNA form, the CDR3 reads TGCGCCAGCAGCACACAGGTTACTGGAAACACCATATATTTT. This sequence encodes CASSTQVTGNTIYF.

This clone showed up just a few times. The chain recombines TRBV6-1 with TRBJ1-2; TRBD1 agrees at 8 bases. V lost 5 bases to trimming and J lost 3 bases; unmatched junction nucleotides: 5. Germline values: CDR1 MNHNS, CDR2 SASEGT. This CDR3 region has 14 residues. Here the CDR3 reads CASSPGTGDYGYTF. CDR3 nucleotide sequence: TGTGCCAGCAGTCCCGGGACAGGAGACTATGGCTACACCTTC.

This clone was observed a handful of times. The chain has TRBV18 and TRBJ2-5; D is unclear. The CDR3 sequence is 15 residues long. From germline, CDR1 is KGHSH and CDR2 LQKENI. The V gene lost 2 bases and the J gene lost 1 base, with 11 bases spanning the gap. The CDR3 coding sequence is TGTGCCAGCTCACCATTTGAGGCAACCCAAGAGACCCAGTACTTC. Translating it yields CASSPFEATQETQYF.

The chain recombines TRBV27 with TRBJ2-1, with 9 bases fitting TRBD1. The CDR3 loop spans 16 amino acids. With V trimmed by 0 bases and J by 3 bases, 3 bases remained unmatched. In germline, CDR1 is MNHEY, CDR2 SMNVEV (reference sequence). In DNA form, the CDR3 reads TGTGCCAGCAGTTTATCGGCGACAGGGGGCTACAATGAGCAGTTCTTC. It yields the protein CASSLSATGGYNEQFF.

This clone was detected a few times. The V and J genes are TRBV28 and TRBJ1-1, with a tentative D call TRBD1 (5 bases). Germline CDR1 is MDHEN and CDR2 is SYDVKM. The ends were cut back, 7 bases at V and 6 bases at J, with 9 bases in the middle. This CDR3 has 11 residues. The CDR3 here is CASNTGAEAFF. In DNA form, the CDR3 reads TGTGCCAGCAACACAGGCGCTGAAGCTTTCTTT.